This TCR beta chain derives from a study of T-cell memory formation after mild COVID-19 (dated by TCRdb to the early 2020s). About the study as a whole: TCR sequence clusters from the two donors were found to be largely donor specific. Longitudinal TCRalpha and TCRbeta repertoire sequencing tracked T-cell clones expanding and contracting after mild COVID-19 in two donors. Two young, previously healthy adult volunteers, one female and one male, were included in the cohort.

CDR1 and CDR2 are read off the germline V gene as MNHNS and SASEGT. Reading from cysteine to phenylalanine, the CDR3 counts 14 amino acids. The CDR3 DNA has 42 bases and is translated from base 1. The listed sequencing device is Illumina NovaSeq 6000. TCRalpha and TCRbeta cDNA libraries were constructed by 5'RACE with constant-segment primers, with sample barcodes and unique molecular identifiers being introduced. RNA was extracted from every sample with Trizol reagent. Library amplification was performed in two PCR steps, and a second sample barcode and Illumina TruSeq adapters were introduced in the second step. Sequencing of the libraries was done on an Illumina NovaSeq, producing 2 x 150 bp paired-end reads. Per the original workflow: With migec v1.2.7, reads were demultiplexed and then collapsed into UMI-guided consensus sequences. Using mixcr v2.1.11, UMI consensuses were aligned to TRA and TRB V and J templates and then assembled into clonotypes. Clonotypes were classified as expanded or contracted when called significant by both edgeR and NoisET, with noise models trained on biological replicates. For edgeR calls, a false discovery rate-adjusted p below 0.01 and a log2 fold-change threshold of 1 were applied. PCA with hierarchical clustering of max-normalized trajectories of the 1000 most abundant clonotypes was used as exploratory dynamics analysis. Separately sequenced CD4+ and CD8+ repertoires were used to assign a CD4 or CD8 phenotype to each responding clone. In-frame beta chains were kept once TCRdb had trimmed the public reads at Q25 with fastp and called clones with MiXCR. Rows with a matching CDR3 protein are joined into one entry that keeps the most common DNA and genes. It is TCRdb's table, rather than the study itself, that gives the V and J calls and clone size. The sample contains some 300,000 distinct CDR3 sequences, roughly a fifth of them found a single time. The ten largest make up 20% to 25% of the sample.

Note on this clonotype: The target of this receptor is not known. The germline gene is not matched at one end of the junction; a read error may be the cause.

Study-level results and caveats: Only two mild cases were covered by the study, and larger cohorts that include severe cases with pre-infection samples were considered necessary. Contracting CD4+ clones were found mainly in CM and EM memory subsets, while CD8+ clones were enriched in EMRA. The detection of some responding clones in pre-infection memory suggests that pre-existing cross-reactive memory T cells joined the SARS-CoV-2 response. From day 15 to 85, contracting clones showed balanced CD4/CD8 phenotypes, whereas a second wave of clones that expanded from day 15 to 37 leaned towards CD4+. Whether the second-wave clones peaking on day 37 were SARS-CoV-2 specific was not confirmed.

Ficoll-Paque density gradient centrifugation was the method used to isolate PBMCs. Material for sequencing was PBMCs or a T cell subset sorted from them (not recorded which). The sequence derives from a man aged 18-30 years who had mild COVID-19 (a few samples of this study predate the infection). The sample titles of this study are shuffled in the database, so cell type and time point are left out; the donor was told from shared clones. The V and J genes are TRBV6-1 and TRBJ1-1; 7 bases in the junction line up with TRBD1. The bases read TGTTCCAGCAGTGCCGGGACAGTGAACACTGAAGCTTTCTTT. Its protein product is CSSSAGTVNTEAFF.